This TCR beta chain appears in the sequencing data of a study of T cell repertoires in cytomegalovirus infection. Overall study: Public TCR beta signature analysis indicated the presence of both CMV infection and matching HLA type. Findings and limits, study-wide: The response measured ex vivo was dominated by TCR beta clonotypes (HLA-C-restricted and CMV-specific). The cumulative frequency of public TCR beta families distinguished individuals who carried CMV together with the relevant HLA.

There are many counts of this clonotype. Its antigen is not identified. From the reads, TCRdb called clonotypes with MiXCR, one entry per CDR3 protein. The sample has approximately 250,000 distinct CDR3 sequences, roughly 9% seen once; the top ten hold over 12%. This TCR came from a human donor in good health (CMV status not recorded). Some clones in this sample may be carry-over from other donors' samples. Material for sequencing was PBMCs.

The CDR3 coding sequence is TGTGCCAGCAGTATTGTCGGGGCCGGGGAGCTGTTTTTT. Encoded protein: CASSIVGAGELFF. This chain links TRBV7-2 with TRBJ2-2; tentatively, D is TRBD2 (5 bases). The CDR3 is 13 residues long. The germline gives CDR1 SGHTA, CDR2 FQGNSA. V was cut by 6 bases and J by 6 bases, with 11 bases left in between.